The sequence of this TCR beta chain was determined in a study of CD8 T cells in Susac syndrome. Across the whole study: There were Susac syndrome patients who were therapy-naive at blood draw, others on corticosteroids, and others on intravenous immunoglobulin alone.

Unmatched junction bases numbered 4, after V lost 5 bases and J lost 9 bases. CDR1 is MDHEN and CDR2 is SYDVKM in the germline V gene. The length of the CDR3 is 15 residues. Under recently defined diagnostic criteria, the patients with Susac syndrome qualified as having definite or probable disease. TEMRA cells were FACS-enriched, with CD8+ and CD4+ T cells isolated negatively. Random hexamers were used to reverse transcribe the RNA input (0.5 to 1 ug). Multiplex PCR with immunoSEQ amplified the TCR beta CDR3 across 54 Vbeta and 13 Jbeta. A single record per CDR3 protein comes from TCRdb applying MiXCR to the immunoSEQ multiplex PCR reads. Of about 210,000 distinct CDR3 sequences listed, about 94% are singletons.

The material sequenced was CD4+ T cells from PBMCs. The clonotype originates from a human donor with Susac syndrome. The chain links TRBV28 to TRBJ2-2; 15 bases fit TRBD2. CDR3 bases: TGTGCCAGCAGTGAGGGACTAGCGGGGGGCAGGGAGCTGTTTTTT. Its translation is CASSEGLAGGRELFF.